The clone carrying this TCR beta chain has more than one count but fewer than ten. From the RT-PCR reads, TCRdb called clonotypes with MiXCR, one entry per CDR3 protein. The sample yields about 680,000 distinct CDR3 sequences, 14% seen once. CDR1 is SGHKS and CDR2 is YYEKEE in the germline V gene (reference sequence). V lost 0 bases and J lost 7, with 18 bases in between. This CDR3 region has 16 residues. This receptor was taken from a female donor in good health, serving as a healthy control. The chain joins TRBV5-5 to TRBJ2-3; D ambiguous. Sequencing was performed on memory CD4+ T cells from blood. As DNA, the CDR3 is TGTGCCAGCAGCTTGGTCTTCCGTGGGTTAGGTTATACGCAGTATTTT. Its translation is CASSLVFRGLGYTQYF.